The entry that follows covers one TCR beta chain sequence. This sample was included in a study of blood T cell repertoires in COVID-19. The germline CDR1 and CDR2 sequences are SGHAT and FQNNGV. The CDR3 totals 15 residues. After removal of 4 bases from V and 5 bases from J, the junction contained 9 bases not matched to a gene. Generated by immunoSEQ multiplex PCR, the TCRdb table keeps only in-frame clones and is missing some. The table records around 80,000 clones, about 70% of them present only once. The chain links TRBV11-2 to TRBJ2-5; 8 bases are shared with TRBD2. This TCR came from a man aged 45 to 65 with active or convalescent COVID-19. Sequencing input: peripheral blood. CDR3 loop: CASSSGGGRSETQYF. DNA of the CDR3: TGTGCCAGCAGCTCAGGCGGGGGGCGGTCGGAGACCCAGTACTTC.